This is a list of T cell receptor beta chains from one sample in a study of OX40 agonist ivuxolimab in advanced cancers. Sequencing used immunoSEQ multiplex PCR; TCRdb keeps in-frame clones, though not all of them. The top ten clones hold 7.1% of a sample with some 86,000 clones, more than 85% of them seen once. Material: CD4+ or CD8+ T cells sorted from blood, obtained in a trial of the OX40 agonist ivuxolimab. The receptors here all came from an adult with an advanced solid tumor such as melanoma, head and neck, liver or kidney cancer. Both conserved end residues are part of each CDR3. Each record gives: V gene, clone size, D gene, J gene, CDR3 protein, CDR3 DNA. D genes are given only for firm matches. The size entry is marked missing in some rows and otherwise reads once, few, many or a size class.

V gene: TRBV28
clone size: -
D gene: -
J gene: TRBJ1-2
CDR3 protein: CASSPERGSGYTF
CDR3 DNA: TGTGCCAGCAGTCCAGAACGAGGGTCTGGCTACACCTTC

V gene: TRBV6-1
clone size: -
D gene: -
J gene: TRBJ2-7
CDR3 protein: CASSEPRTYEQYF
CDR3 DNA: TGTGCCAGCAGTGAGCCTAGAACCTACGAGCAGTACTTC

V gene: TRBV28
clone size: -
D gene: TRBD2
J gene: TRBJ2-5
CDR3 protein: CASKGARLANQETQYF
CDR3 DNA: TGTGCCAGCAAAGGGGCCCGACTAGCCAACCAAGAGACCCAGTACTTC

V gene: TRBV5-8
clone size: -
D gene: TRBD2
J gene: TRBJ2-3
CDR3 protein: CASSFRLAEADTQYF
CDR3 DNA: TGTGCCAGCAGCTTTAGACTAGCGGAGGCAGATACGCAGTATTTT

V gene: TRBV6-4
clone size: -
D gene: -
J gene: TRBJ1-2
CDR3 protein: CAIIEGRARNGYTF
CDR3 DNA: TGTGCCATCATTGAGGGACGGGCGAGGAATGGCTACACCTTC

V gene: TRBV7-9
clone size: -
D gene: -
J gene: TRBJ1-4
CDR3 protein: CASSKGGQPNEKLFF
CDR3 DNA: TGTGCCAGCAGCAAAGGGGGGCAACCTAATGAAAAACTGTTTTTT

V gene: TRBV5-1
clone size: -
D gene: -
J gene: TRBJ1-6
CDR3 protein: CASIFGQKRSPLHF
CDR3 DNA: TGCGCCAGCATATTCGGGCAGAAACGATCACCCCTCCACTTT

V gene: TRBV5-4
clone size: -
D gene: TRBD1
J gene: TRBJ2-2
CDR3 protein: CASKGDRGITGELFF
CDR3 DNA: TGTGCCAGCAAGGGGGACAGGGGAATCACCGGGGAGCTGTTTTTT

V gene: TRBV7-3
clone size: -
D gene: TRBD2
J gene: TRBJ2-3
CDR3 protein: CASSLGLAGTADTQYF
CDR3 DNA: TGTGCCAGCAGCCTCGGACTAGCGGGAACCGCAGATACGCAGTATTTT

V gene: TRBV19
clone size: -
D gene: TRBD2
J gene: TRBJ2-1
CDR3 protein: CASSIRGLAGGMGDNEQFF
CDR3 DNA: TGTGCCAGTAGTATCCGGGGACTAGCGGGAGGTATGGGAGACAATGAGCAGTTCTTC

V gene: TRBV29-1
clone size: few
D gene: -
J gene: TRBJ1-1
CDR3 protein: CSVDQGAVAFF
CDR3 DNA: TGCAGCGTTGACCAGGGAGCCGTAGCTTTCTTT

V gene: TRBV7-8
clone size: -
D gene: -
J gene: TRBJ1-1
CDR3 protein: CASSLGMGNTEAFF
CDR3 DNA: TGTGCCAGCAGCTTAGGGATGGGAAACACTGAAGCTTTCTTT

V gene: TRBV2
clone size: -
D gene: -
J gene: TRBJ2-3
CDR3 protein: CASVQLEITDTQYF
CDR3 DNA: TGTGCCAGCGTACAACTAGAGATCACAGATACGCAGTATTTT

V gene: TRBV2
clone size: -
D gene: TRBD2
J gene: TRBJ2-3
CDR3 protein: CASSLAGTDTQYF
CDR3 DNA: TGTGCCAGCAGTCTAGCGGGTACAGATACGCAGTATTTT

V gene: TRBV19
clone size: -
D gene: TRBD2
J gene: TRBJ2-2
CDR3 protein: CASSTRTSGMYTGELFF
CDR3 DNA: TGTGCCAGTAGTACCCGGACTAGCGGGATGTACACCGGGGAGCTGTTTTTT

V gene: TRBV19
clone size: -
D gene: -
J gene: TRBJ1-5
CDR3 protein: CASSNRGRTGQPQHF
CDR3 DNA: TGTGCCAGTAGCAACCGCGGACGGACCGGGCAGCCCCAGCATTTT

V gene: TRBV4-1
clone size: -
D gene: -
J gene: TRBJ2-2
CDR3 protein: CASSQDRAGFTGELFF
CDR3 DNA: TGCGCCAGCAGCCAAGATCGGGCGGGGTTCACCGGGGAGCTGTTTTTT

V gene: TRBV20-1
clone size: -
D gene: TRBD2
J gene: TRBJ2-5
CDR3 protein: CSARAGGLYF
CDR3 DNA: TGCAGTGCGCGGGCGGGAGGGCTATACTTC

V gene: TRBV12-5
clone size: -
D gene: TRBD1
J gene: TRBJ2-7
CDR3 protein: CASGGLGQGITEQYF
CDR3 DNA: TGTGCTAGTGGTGGGTTGGGACAGGGGATAACCGAGCAGTACTTC

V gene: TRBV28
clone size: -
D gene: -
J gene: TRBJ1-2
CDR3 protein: CASNLGDGYTF
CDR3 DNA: TGTGCCAGCAACTTAGGGGATGGCTACACCTTC

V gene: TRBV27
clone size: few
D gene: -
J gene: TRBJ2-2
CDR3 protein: CASSLGVFGELFF
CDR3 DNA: TGTGCCAGCAGTTTAGGTGTTTTCGGGGAGCTGTTTTTT

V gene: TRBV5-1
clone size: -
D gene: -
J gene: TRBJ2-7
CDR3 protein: CASSLEVPYEQYF
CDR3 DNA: TGCGCCAGCAGCTTGGAAGTCCCCTACGAGCAGTACTTC

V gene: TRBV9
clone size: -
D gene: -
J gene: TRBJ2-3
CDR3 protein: CASSLGIDTQYF
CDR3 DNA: TGTGCCAGCAGTCTAGGGATAGATACGCAGTATTTT

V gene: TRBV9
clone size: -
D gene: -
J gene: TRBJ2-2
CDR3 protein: CASSVARAGELFF
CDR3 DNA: TGTGCCAGCAGCGTAGCCCGGGCTGGGGAGCTGTTTTTT

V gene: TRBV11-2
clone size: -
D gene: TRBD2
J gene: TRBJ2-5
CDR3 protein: CASSWGLAGVQETQYF
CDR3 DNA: TGTGCCAGCAGCTGGGGACTAGCGGGAGTACAAGAGACCCAGTACTTC

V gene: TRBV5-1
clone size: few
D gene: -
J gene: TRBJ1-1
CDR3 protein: CASSGDGEAFF
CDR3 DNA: TGCGCCAGCAGCGGAGACGGAGAAGCTTTCTTT

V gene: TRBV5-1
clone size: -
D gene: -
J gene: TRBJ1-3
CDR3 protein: CASSLEQGLSGNTIYF
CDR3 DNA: TGCGCCAGCAGCTTGGAGCAGGGGCTCTCTGGAAACACCATATATTTT

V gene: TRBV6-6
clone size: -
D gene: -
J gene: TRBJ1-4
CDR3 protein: CASSPSAFTNEKLFF
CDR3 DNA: TGTGCCAGCAGTCCATCCGCCTTCACTAATGAAAAACTGTTTTTT